This T cell receptor (beta chain) is drawn from a study of a mutant IDH1 vaccine in newly diagnosed glioma (dated by TCRdb to the early 2020s). Regarding the study in general: Patients were given eight vaccinations, in weeks 1, 3, 5, 7, 11, 15, 19 and 23, which matched visits V03 through V10. In the chemotherapy-containing groups, vaccination started alongside temozolomide cycles, whereas in patients who had radiotherapy alone it started 4-6 weeks after radiotherapy. Of the 25 to 40 treated patients, around 60% were male and about 40% were female, and the mean age was roughly 38 years. Peripheral blood was drawn at six visits: V03 (baseline), V05, V07, V10, V12 and V13. Before enrollment, most patients had been given radiochemotherapy with temozolomide as standard therapy, while the rest had received either radiotherapy alone or temozolomide alone. Longitudinal TCRB deep sequencing was performed for some 25 treated patients wherever samples were available for exploratory analyses. The full study reports these points: The authors stated that sample limitations prevented analyses of patient blood samples from being reproduced. Vaccine-induced immune responses across multiple MHC alleles were detected in over 80% of patients. Pseudoprogression seemed to be unrelated to changes in the top peripheral T cell clonotypes found by TCRB sequencing. Availability determined which PBMC samples were chosen for TCRB deep sequencing.

The germline V gene (reference sequence) sets CDR1 to MNHEY and CDR2 to SMNVEV. V is pared back by 2 bases and J by 2 bases, with 19 bases lying between the germline termini. The cysteine opens and the phenylalanine closes a CDR3 of 17 amino acids. The entry retains the CDR3 DNA only, 51 bases that are in frame from base 1. What this sample's time point label stands for: week 11, during vaccination. Every vaccine dose consisted of 300 ug of a 20-mer mutant IDH1 peptide in Montanide, administered subcutaneously together with topical imiquimod. The donors had newly diagnosed IDH1-mutant astrocytomas of WHO grade 3 or 4 that showed loss of nuclear ATRX. The samples were drawn from NOA16, a multicentre, single-arm, open-label phase I trial in Germany that tested a mutant IDH1 peptide vaccine in humans for the first time. The DNeasy Blood and Tissue Kit was used to extract genomic DNA from EDTA blood for TCRB sequencing.

The library was built by means of the immunoSEQ multiplex PCR assay. Rearranged TCR beta chain sequences were amplified using the hsTCRB Kit according to the manufacturer's protocol. TCRB libraries were sequenced on an Illumina MiSeq. In the paper's pipeline: The proprietary platform of the kit vendor was used for demultiplexing, trimming and gene mapping. The table comes from immuneACCESS by way of TCRdb, which keeps in-frame sequences with V and J called. Part of the clones is missing from these tables; in studies checked, under half for an unresolved V gene and the rest for unknown reasons. That table is the source of V, J and clone size, and D and trimming were worked out from the DNA. The sample table lists roughly 120,000 clones, around 80% of them with a count of one. 4.5% to 5.5% of the sample rests with the top ten. Of note for this clone: Its antigen remains unidentified. Within one base of it there is no much larger clone, and no base qualities were kept.

The receptor was isolated from a man aged 35 to 55 with glioma. The sample consisted of PBMCs, taken from a glioma patient whose treatment included an IDH1 peptide vaccine. The chain is assembled from TRBV27 and TRBJ2-7; the D gene cannot be named for sure. The CDR3 corresponds to CASSLNWNYDLPYEQYF. The DNA sequence follows: TGTGCCAGCAGTTTAAACTGGAACTACGATCTTCCCTACGAGCAGTACTTC.